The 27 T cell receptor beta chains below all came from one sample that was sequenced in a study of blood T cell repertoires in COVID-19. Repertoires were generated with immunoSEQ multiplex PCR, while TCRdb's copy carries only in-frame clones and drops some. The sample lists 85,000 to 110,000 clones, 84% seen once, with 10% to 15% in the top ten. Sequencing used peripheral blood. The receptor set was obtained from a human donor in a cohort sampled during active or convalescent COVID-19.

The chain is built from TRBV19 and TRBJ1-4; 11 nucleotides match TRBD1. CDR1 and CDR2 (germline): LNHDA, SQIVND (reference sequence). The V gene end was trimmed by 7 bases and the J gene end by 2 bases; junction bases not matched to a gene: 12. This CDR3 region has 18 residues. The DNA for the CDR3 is TGTGCCAGTACCCCGGGACAGGGGGTATGGGGGACTAATGAAAAACTGTTTTTT. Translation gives CASTPGQGVWGTNEKLFF.

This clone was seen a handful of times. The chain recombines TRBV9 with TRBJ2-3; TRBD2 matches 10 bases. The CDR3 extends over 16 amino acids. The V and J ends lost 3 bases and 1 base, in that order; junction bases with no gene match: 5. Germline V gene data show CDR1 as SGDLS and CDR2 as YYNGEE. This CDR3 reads CASSAILAGGTDTQYF. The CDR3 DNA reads TGTGCCAGCAGCGCCATCCTAGCGGGGGGCACAGATACGCAGTATTTT.

In DNA, the CDR3 is TGTGCCAGTGGACAGGCCAATTCACCCCTCCACTTT. This gives the protein CASGQANSPLHF. The genes are TRBV19 and TRBJ1-6; 7 bases fit TRBD1. V lost 8 bases and J lost 7; bases outside the gene matches: 2. Germline CDR1 and CDR2: LNHDA and SQIVND (reference sequence). The CDR3 is made up of 12 amino acids.

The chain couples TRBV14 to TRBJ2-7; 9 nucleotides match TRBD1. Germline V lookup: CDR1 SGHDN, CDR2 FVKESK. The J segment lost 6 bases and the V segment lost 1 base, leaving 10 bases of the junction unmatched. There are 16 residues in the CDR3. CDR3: CASSQVRYRGLGEQYF. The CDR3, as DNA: TGTGCCAGCAGCCAAGTGCGGTACAGGGGGCTGGGCGAGCAGTACTTC.

The CDR3: CAWRLSGNTGELFF. CDR3 bases: TGTGCCTGGAGACTTAGCGGCAACACCGGGGAGCTGTTTTTT. The J gene is TRBJ2-2, the V gene TRBV30; perhaps TRBD2 as D (6 bases). The CDR3 length is 14 residues. Germline V gene sequence: CDR1 GTSNPN, CDR2 SVGIG (reference sequence). V lost 3 bases and J lost 2, with 10 bases in between.

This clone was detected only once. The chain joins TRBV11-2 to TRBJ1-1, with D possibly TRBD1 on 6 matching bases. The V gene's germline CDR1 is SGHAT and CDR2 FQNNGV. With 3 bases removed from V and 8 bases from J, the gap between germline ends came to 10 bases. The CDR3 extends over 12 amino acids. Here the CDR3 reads CASSFWGGEAFF. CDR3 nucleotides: TGTGCCAGCAGCTTTTGGGGGGGCGAAGCTTTCTTT. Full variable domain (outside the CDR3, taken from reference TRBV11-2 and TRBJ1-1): EAGVAQSPRYKIIEKRQSVAFWCNPISGHATLYWYQQILGQGPKLLIQFQNNGVVDDSQLPKDRFSAERLKGVDSTLKIQPAKLEDSAVYLCASSFWGGEAFFGQGTRLTVV.

For the CDR3, the DNA is TGTGCCAGCAGCCTCCGGACTGGGAGTCAGCCCCAGCATTTT. This gives the protein CASSLRTGSQPQHF. The chain links TRBV21-1 to TRBJ1-5. TRBV21-1 is a known pseudogene. This CDR3 region has 14 residues.

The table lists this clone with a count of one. DNA for the CDR3: TGTGCCTGTGCGGAAACTGGCTACACCTTC. Protein product: CACAETGYTF. The rearrangement uses TRBV30 and TRBJ1-2; no clear D gene. Germline values: CDR1 GTSNPN, CDR2 SVGIG (reference sequence). V lost 6 bases, J lost 7 bases, and 9 bases lay in between. The CDR3 consists of 10 residues. Variable domain in full (rest from reference TRBV30 and TRBJ1-2): SQTIHQWPATLVQPVGSPLSLECTVEGTSNPNLYWYRQAAGRGLQLLFYSVGIGQISSEVPQNLSASRPQDRQFILSSKKLLLSDSGFYLCACAETGYTFGSGTRLTVV.

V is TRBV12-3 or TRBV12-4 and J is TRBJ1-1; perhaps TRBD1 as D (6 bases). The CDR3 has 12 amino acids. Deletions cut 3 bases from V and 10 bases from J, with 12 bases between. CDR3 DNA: TGTGCCAGCAGTTTGTCTGGCAGGGGAGCTTTCTTT. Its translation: CASSLSGRGAFF.

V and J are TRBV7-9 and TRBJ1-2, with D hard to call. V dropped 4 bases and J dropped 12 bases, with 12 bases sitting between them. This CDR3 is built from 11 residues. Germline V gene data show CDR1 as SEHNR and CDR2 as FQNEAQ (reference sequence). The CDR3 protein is CASSSGLVNTF. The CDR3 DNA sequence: TGTGCCAGCAGCTCCGGACTCGTTAACACCTTC. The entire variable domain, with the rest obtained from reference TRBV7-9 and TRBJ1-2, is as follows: DTGVSQNPRHKITKRGQNVTFRCDPISEHNRLYWYRQTLGQGPEFLTYFQNEAQLEKSRLLSDRFSAERPKGSFSTLEIQRTEQGDSAMYLCASSSGLVNTFGSGTRLTVV.

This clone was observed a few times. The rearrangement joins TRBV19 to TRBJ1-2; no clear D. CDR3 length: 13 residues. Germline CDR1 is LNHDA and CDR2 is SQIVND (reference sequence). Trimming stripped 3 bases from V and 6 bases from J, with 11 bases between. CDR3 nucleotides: TGTGCCAGTAGTATGAAACGGGAGCATGGCTACACCTTC. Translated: CASSMKREHGYTF.

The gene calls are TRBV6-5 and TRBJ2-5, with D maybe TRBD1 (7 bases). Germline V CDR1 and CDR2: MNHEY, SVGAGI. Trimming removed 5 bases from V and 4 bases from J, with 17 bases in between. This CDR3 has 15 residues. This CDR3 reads CASSRGTVRRETQYF. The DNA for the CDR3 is TGTGCCAGCAGTCGGGGGACAGTTCGGCGAGAGACCCAGTACTTC.

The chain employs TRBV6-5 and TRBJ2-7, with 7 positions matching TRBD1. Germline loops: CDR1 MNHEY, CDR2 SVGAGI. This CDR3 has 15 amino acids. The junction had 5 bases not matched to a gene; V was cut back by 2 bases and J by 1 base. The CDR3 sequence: CASSYKGQTSYEQYF. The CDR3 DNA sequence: TGTGCCAGCAGTTACAAGGGACAGACTTCCTACGAGCAGTACTTC.

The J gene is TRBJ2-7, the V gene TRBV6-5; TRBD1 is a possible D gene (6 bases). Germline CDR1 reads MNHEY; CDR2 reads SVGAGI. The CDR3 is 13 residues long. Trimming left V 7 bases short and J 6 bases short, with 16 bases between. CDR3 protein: CASTRGPFGEQYF. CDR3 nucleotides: TGTGCCAGCACCAGGGGACCTTTTGGCGAGCAGTACTTC.

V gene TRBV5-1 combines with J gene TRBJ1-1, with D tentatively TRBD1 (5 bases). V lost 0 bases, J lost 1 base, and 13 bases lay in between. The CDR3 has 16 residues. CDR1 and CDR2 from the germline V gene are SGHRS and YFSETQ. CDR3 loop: CASSLGFGGRNTEAFF. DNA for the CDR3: TGCGCCAGCAGCTTGGGTTTCGGGGGGAGGAACACTGAAGCTTTCTTT.

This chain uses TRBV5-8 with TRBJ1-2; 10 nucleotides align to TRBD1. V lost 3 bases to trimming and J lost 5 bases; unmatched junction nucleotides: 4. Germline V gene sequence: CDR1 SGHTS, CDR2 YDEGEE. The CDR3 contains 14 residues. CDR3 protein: CASSSRTGGYGYTF. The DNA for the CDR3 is TGTGCCAGCAGCTCGCGGACAGGGGGTTATGGCTACACCTTC.

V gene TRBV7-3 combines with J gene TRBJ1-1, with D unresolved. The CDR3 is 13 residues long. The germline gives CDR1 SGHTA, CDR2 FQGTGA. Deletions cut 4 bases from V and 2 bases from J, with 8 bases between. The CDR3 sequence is CASSYTVNTEAFF. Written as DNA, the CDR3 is TGTGCCAGCAGCTATACAGTAAACACTGAAGCTTTCTTT. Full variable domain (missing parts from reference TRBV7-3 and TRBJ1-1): GAGVSQTPSNKVTEKGKYVELRCDPISGHTALYWYRQSLGQGPEFLIYFQGTGAADDSGLPNDRFFAVRPEGSVSTLKIQRTERGDSAVYLCASSYTVNTEAFFGQGTRLTVV.

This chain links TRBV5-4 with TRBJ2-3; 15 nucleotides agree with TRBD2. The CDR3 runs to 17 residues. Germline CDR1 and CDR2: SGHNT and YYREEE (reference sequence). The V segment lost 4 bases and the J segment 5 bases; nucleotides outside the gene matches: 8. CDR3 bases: TGTGCCAGCAGCCCAGGACTAGCGGGGGGGCCGGGAGATACGCAGTATTTT. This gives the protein CASSPGLAGGPGDTQYF.

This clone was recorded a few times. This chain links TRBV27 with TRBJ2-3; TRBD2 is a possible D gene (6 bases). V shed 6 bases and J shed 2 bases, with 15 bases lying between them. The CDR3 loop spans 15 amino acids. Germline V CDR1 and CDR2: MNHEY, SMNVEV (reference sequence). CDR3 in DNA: TGTGCCAGCAGACCACTCAGGGACTTCACAGATACGCAGTATTTT. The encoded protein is CASRPLRDFTDTQYF.

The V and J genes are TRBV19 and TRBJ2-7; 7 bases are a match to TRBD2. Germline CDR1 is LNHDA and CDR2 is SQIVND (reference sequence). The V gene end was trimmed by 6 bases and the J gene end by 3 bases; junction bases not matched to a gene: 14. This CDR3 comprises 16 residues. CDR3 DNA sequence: TGTGCCAGTAGCGGGGGGTGGCAGAGAAACTTCTACGAGCAGTACTTC. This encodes CASSGGWQRNFYEQYF.

The CDR3 region has the DNA TGTGCCACCAGCTGGCGGTCGGGGGAGAATGAAAAACTGTTTTTT. Translated, it gives CATSWRSGENEKLFF. This chain connects TRBV15 to TRBJ1-4; D perhaps matches TRBD1 (5 bases). With 5 bases removed from V and 5 bases from J, the gap between germline ends came to 15 bases. This CDR3 is 15 amino acids long. Germline CDR1 and CDR2: LNHNV and YYDKDF (reference sequence).

The DNA of the CDR3 is TGTGCCACCAGTGACCCTAGCGGGGGAGGTTCCTACAATGAGCAGTTCTTC. Translating gives CATSDPSGGGSYNEQFF. The gene calls are TRBV24-1 and TRBJ2-1; 10 bases align to TRBD2. With V trimmed by 4 bases and J by 1 base, 6 bases remained unmatched. CDR1 KGHDR and CDR2 SFDVKD come from the germline V gene. This CDR3 has 17 amino acids.

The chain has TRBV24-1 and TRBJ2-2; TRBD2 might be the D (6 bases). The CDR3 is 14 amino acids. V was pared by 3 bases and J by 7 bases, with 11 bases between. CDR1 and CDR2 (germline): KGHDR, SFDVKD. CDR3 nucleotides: TGTGCCACCAGTGATATCGGGGGTGGCGGGGAGCTGTTTTTT. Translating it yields CATSDIGGGGELFF.

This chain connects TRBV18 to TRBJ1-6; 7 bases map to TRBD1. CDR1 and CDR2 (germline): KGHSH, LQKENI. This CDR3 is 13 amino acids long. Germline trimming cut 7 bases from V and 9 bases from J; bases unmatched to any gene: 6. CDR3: CASCEGASSPLHF. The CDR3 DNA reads TGTGCCAGCTGTGAGGGGGCTAGTTCACCCCTCCACTTT.

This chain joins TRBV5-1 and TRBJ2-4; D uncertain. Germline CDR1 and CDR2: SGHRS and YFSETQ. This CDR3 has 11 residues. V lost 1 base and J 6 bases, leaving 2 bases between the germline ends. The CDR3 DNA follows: TGCGCCAGCAGCTTGCGAAACATTCAGTACTTC. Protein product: CASSLRNIQYF.

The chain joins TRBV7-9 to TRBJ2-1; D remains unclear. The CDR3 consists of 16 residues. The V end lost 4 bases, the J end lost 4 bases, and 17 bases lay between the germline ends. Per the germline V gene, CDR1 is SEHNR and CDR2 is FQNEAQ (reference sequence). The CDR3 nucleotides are TGTGCCAGCAGCTCCTCGGGTAGTGGTAGGTACAATGAGCAGTTCTTC. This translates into CASSSSGSGRYNEQFF.

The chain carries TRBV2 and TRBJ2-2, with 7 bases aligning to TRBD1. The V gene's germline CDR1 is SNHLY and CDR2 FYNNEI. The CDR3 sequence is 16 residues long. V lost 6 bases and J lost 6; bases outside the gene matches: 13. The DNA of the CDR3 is TGTGCCAGCAGCGCCGACAGGGCCCCCGAGGCCGGGGAGCTGTTTTTT. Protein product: CASSADRAPEAGELFF.